This TCR beta chain comes out of a study of human T cells and chemical hapten exposure (dated by TCRdb to the early 2020s). For the study in its entirety: For sensitization, 2% DPC in acetone was applied to a roughly 2 cm by roughly 2 cm area of upper inner arm skin. Weekly therapeutic DPC doses were additionally applied to the scalp of patients throughout the approximately 23-week study period. Patch testing was done on the upper back using Finn chambers containing 0.01% DPC, and results were scored after 6 days according to International Contact Dermatitis Research Group standards. The mostly female patient cohort included alopecia areata with under or over 50% scalp involvement, alopecia totalis and alopecia universalis. Libraries were pooled for sequencing, and per-sample TCR yields varied mainly because of small differences in library volumes within the pool. The study tracked peripheral blood TCR repertoire changes in vivo during primary and secondary sensitization to the hapten diphenylcyclopropenone (DPC) in alopecia patients. Blood samples were taken from patients before sensitization (week 0) and at 2, 6 and about 24 weeks after DPC sensitization. Under 30 alopecia patients gave blood for TCR sequencing at one to four time points (pre-sensitization, 2, 6 and 24 weeks). Overall results and qualifications from the work: DPC sensitization did not change the number of TCRs with a frequency above 1 in 1000, and there was no evidence of changes in global repertoire structure. All patients had alopecia, a presumed autoimmune disease, so their immune response might differ from that of healthy individuals. Patch test score was positively correlated with the number of PT1 expanded TCRs, with significance at thresholds 8, 16 and 32 but not at 4. Significantly more large CDR3 similarity clusters were formed by expanded TCRs than by pre-sensitization or healthy control sets, consistent with antigen-driven responses. Repeated subsampling changed both the strength of the expansion versus patch-test correlation and the threshold at which that correlation became significant.

Concerning this clonotype: No antigen is known for it. The input lacks base qualities; no much larger clone sits a single base away.

Library generation was performed with RACE. The sample was run on a NextSeq 500. During library preparation, unique molecular identifiers were attached to individual cDNA molecules so that TCRs could be counted in a quantitative, reproducible way. For every blood RNA sample, sequencing covered both the TCR alpha and TCR beta chains. Per the original workflow: The median number of TCRs per sample was approximately 98,000, ranging from about 23,224 to 750,000. The Decombinator software suite was used to annotate V, J and CDR3 in the TCR reads. Every sample was subsampled to the same number of TCRs (28,000) for the PS versus PT1 abundance plots. TCRs were defined as expanded if absent before sensitization and observed at least eight times at the 2-week time point. In TCRdb, the public reads were trimmed at Q25 with fastp and aligned with MiXCR, with productive beta chains retained. Merged by CDR3 protein, the rows form single entries marked with the most common genes and DNA. The V and J calls shown here were made by TCRdb, not taken from the authors' results. The sample contains tens of thousands of distinct CDR3 sequences, more than 9.5% of them found a single time. The top ten clones comprise around a sixth of the sample.

The intended sense of this specimen's time point label: patch test 3, about 24 weeks after DPC sensitization. The treatment or condition label, as the study defines it: therapeutic diphenylcyclopropenone sensitization with weekly scalp DPC. Blood at each patch-test visit was drawn before the patch test was applied. Patients were considered eligible if aged 18 to 70, diagnosed with alopecia and deemed suitable for DPC therapy, and patients were excluded if pregnant. Total RNA was extracted from unfractionated whole blood that had been collected in Tempus Blood RNA tubes. The source was whole blood, collected in connection with sensitization to the hapten diphenylcyclopropenone (DPC). The receptor was isolated from a woman aged 40 to 50 with alopecia areata. Some clones in this sample may be carry-over from other donors' samples.

The DNA sequence is as follows: TGTGCCAGCAGCCAATCGCCTAGCGAAAGGTCCTACGAGCAGTACTTC. Its coded protein is CASSQSPSERSYEQYF. The chain is made from TRBV16 and TRBJ2-7, and perhaps TRBD2 as D gene, on 6 matching bases. CDR1 and CDR2 are read off the germline V gene as KGHSY and FQNENV. Between the V and J ends, shortened by 0 bases and 1 base respectively, the junction contains 13 bases. The CDR3 measures 16 amino acids from cysteine to phenylalanine. The DNA shown is the 48-base CDR3, in frame from base 1.